This entry describes one T cell receptor (beta chain). This record belongs to a study of T cells in localized non-small cell lung cancer. This CDR3 has 15 amino acids. V lost 4 bases, J lost 3 bases, and 7 bases stayed unmatched. Germline CDR1 and CDR2: SGHDN and FVKESK. Profiled with immunoSEQ multiplex PCR; TCRdb holds only in-frame clones, not every one. The sample lists about 25,000 clones, 92% occurring once. The rearrangement joins TRBV14 to TRBJ2-5; 8 positions agree with TRBD1. The sample in question was peripheral blood, obtained before any cancer treatment. The sequence was collected from a man aged 35 to 69 with stage III squamous cell lung carcinoma. In DNA, the CDR3 is TGTGCCAGCAGCCCAAGGACAGGGTTTAAAGAGACCCAGTACTTC. This sequence encodes CASSPRTGFKETQYF.